One sample yielded the 32 T cell receptor beta chains listed below, sequenced in a study of cytomegalovirus exposure and HLA in healthy donors. PCR amplification relied on 60 Vbeta primers (plus 13 Jbeta primers). Only in-frame clones appear in the TCRdb table, and some are missing; sequencing was by immunoSEQ multiplex PCR. Here the sample spans fewer than 200,000 clones, 75% being singletons. Material: PBMCs. The receptors originated from a woman aged 45-65 years in good health and CMV-seropositive.

Only a few counts were recorded for this clone. The chain carries TRBV7-8 and TRBJ1-5; D perhaps matches TRBD1 (5 bases). CDR3 length equals 14 residues. The V and J ends lost 4 bases and 11 bases respectively, with 18 bases between them. Germline CDR1 SGHVS, CDR2 FQNEAQ. The CDR3 sequence is CASSSEGGGKAQHF. The CDR3 region has the DNA TGTGCCAGCAGCTCCGAGGGCGGGGGAAAGGCCCAGCATTTT.

The gene calls are TRBV5-5 and TRBJ1-5; D may be TRBD1 (5 bases). V lost 2 bases, J lost 4 bases, and 10 bases lay in between. CDR3 length equals 14 residues. Germline CDR1 is SGHKS and CDR2 is YYEKEE (reference sequence). The CDR3 here is CASSFTGGNQPQHF. The DNA of the CDR3 is TGTGCCAGCAGCTTTACGGGGGGTAATCAGCCCCAGCATTTT. The full variable domain, completed using reference TRBV5-5 and TRBJ1-5, is DAGVTQSPTHLIKTRGQQVTLRCSPISGHKSVSWYQQVLGQGPQFIFQYYEKEERGRGNFPDRFSARQFPNYSSELNVNALLLGDSALYLCASSFTGGNQPQHFGDGTRLSIL.

The table lists this clone with a few counts. The chain recombines TRBV12-5 with TRBJ1-1; D remains ambiguous. CDR1 and CDR2 from the germline V gene are LGHNT and FRNRAP. V was clipped by 6 bases and J by 5 bases, with 16 bases between them. This CDR3 region has 14 residues. The CDR3 spells CASGAPRLETEAFF. CDR3 sequence (DNA): TGTGCTAGTGGAGCTCCTCGACTTGAGACTGAAGCTTTCTTT.

This clone was seen only once. The chain carries TRBV5-1 and TRBJ1-1; possibly TRBD1 for D (5 bases). This CDR3 region has 14 residues. Trimming cost V 4 bases and J 5 bases, with 15 bases left between them. Germline CDR1 reads SGHRS; CDR2 reads YFSETQ. In DNA form, the CDR3 reads TGCGCCAGCAGCCTGGGGACTTGGGAGACTGAAGCTTTCTTT. Protein: CASSLGTWETEAFF.

The DNA of the CDR3 is TGTGCCAGCAGTCCTAGCGGGGGGGGGTACAATGAGCAGTTCTTC. Its translation is CASSPSGGGYNEQFF. The chain employs TRBV7-3 and TRBJ2-1; 12 nucleotides line up with TRBD2. The J segment lost 4 bases and the V segment lost 6 bases, leaving 4 bases of the junction unmatched. This CDR3 has 15 amino acids. CDR1 and CDR2 from the germline V gene are SGHTA and FQGTGA.

This clone showed up just a few times. The genes are TRBV6-1 and TRBJ1-1, with D perhaps TRBD1 (6 bases). CDR1 and CDR2 (germline): MNHNS, SASEGT. The V and J ends lost 7 bases and 3 bases respectively, with 12 bases between them. The CDR3 consists of 13 residues. The CDR3 sequence: CASINRVYTEAFF. CDR3 sequence (DNA): TGTGCCAGCATTAACAGGGTCTACACTGAAGCTTTCTTT.

Concerning this clone: This specimen includes other DNA sequences encoding the same CDR3. The chain carries TRBV11-2 and TRBJ1-6, with unresolved D. The germline gives CDR1 SGHAT, CDR2 FQNNGV. V was clipped by 1 base and J by 6 bases, with 7 bases between them. The CDR3 is 14 amino acids. CDR3 residues: CASSLVGSNSPLHF. The CDR3 coding sequence is TGTGCCAGCAGCTTAGTGGGGAGTAATTCACCCCTCCACTTT.

This rearrangement joins TRBV19 to TRBJ2-7, with 7 nucleotides matching TRBD2. V shed 0 bases, J shed 0 bases, and the junction held 8 bases outside the gene matches. The length of the CDR3 is 17 residues. Germline assignment: CDR1 LNHDA and CDR2 SQIVND (reference sequence). The CDR3 bases are TGTGCCAGTAGTATAGATCGTCCAGCGGGGTCCTCCTACGAGCAGTACTTC. It codes for CASSIDRPAGSSYEQYF.

This sequence joins TRBV6-6 and TRBJ2-3; possible D gene TRBD2, 5 bases. V gave up 8 bases and J gave up 6 bases, with 9 bases separating them. Germline CDR1 reads MNHNY; CDR2 reads SVGAGI (reference sequence). This CDR3 region has 11 residues. CDR3 DNA: TGTGCCAGCTGCGGGTATGATACGCAGTATTTT. Its protein is CASCGYDTQYF.

The V call is TRBV5-1, the J call TRBJ1-1; D gene ambiguous. Germline V gene data show CDR1 as SGHRS and CDR2 as YFSETQ. The V end lost 0 bases, the J end lost 5 bases, and 17 bases lay between the germline ends. The CDR3 has 16 amino acids. The CDR3 loop is CASSLEIGERTTEAFF. The CDR3 DNA reads as TGCGCCAGCAGCTTGGAGATCGGGGAGAGAACAACTGAAGCTTTCTTT.

V is TRBV29-1 and J is TRBJ2-3; D is possibly TRBD2 (6 bases). Germline V gene lookup returns CDR1 SQVTM and CDR2 ANQGSEA. CDR3 size: 13 residues. Trimming left V 6 bases short and J 0 bases short, with 10 bases between. CDR3: CSVGDLSTDTQYF. CDR3 sequence (DNA): TGCAGCGTCGGGGACTTAAGCACAGATACGCAGTATTTT.

The V and J genes are TRBV9 and TRBJ2-3; 9 nucleotides match TRBD2. The V segment lost 4 bases and the J segment 2 bases; nucleotides outside the gene matches: 8. This CDR3 is 16 amino acids long. Germline CDR1 is SGDLS and CDR2 is YYNGEE. In DNA form, the CDR3 reads TGTGCCAGCAGCAACCGACTAGCGGAAAACACAGATACGCAGTATTTT. Translating gives CASSNRLAENTDTQYF.

The rearrangement uses TRBV10-1 and TRBJ2-3, with 14 positions matching TRBD2. The germline V gene has CDR1 WNHNN and CDR2 SYGVQD (reference sequence). This CDR3 contains 15 residues. Trimming cost V 2 bases and J 5 bases; bases outside gene matches: 0. In nucleotides, the CDR3 is TGCGCCAGCAGTGAGGGACTAGCGGGGGGAGATACGCAGTATTTT. This codes for CASSEGLAGGDTQYF.

This rearrangement joins TRBV29-1 to TRBJ2-1; D is perhaps TRBD2 (7 bases). Trimming removed 3 bases from V and 7 bases from J, with 13 bases in between. Germline V gene sequence: CDR1 SQVTM, CDR2 ANQGSEA. The CDR3 covers 13 residues. The CDR3 DNA reads TGCAGCGTTGACGAGGGGGGGATAAATGAGCAGTTCTTC. Amino acid sequence: CSVDEGGINEQFF.

The V and J genes are TRBV5-1 and TRBJ1-4, with 9 bases lining up with TRBD1. Per the germline V gene, CDR1 is SGHRS and CDR2 is YFSETQ. The V and J ends lost 0 bases and 0 bases, in that order; junction bases with no gene match: 3. This CDR3 has 17 residues. The CDR3 DNA follows: TGCGCCAGCAGCTTGGGGGGACAGGGAGCAACTAATGAAAAACTGTTTTTT. Translating it yields CASSLGGQGATNEKLFF.

This clone was counted once. J is TRBJ2-3 and V is TRBV6-6; 9 bases are shared with TRBD1. The germline V gene has CDR1 MNHNY and CDR2 SVGAGI (reference sequence). With 3 bases clipped from V and 5 bases from J, the junction kept 3 bases outside the gene matches. The length of the CDR3 is 14 residues. CDR3 residues: CASSYWDREDTQYF. The CDR3 DNA is TGTGCCAGCAGTTATTGGGACAGGGAAGATACGCAGTATTTT.

The chain links TRBV6-1 to TRBJ1-4, with unresolved D. Germline V gene lookup returns CDR1 MNHNS and CDR2 SASEGT. With 1 base removed from V and 4 bases from J, the gap between germline ends came to 7 bases. The CDR3 runs to 14 residues. The CDR3 DNA reads TGTGCCAGCAGTGAAGAACAGATTAATGAAAAACTGTTTTTT. Amino acids: CASSEEQINEKLFF.

The chain recombines TRBV9 with TRBJ2-1; TRBD2 matches 9 bases. With 4 bases clipped from V and 8 bases from J, the junction kept 10 bases outside the gene matches. Per germline, CDR1 SGDLS and CDR2 YYNGEE. This CDR3 has 15 residues. In DNA form, the CDR3 reads TGTGCCAGCAGCATCTCCGGGACTAGCTTATATGAGCAGTTCTTC. Translated: CASSISGTSLYEQFF.

CDR3 coding DNA: TGCGCCAGCAGCTTACAGCTCAATCAGCCCCAGCATTTT. The encoded protein is CASSLQLNQPQHF. The chain links TRBV4-1 to TRBJ1-5; D unresolved. This CDR3 contains 13 residues. V lost 5 bases and J lost 3, with 8 bases in between. The V gene's germline CDR1 is MGHRA and CDR2 YSYEKL.

This chain joins TRBV18 and TRBJ1-2; 7 positions agree with TRBD1. The ends lost 5 bases at V and 1 base at J; junction bases unmatched: 10. This CDR3 contains 16 residues. Germline assignment: CDR1 KGHSH and CDR2 LQKENI. CDR3 bases: TGTGCCAGCTCAAACTTGACAGGGAATGTTAACTATGGCTACACCTTC. Protein: CASSNLTGNVNYGYTF.

The chain couples TRBV6-1 to TRBJ1-1; D is unclear. V shed 5 bases and J shed 4 bases, with 14 bases lying between them. The length of the CDR3 is 14 residues. In germline, CDR1 is MNHNS, CDR2 SASEGT. The CDR3 bases are TGTGCCAGCAGTTTCCGTGGCGGGAGCACTGAAGCTTTCTTT. It translates to CASSFRGGSTEAFF.

V is TRBV6-4 and J is TRBJ2-3, with 14 bases fitting TRBD2. V lost 6 bases to trimming and J lost 3 bases; unmatched junction nucleotides: 2. CDR3 length equals 15 residues. Germline CDR1 MRHNA, CDR2 SNTAGT. CDR3 DNA: TGTGCCAGCAGCGGGACTAGCGGGGGAACAGATACGCAGTATTTT. Its translation is CASSGTSGGTDTQYF.

By sample fraction, this clone is medium-sized (0.01 to 0.1%). The rearrangement joins TRBV6-4 to TRBJ1-2, with D perhaps TRBD1 (5 bases). Trimming stripped 5 bases from V and 2 bases from J, with 24 bases between. Germline CDR1 reads MRHNA; CDR2 reads SNTAGT. This CDR3 is 18 amino acids long. CDR3 bases: TGTGCCAGCAGTCAACAACTTATTACCGGGACTCAAAACTATGGCTACACCTTC. It yields the protein CASSQQLITGTQNYGYTF.

Only one count was recorded for this clone. The chain is built from TRBV5-6 and TRBJ2-1; 14 nucleotides align to TRBD2. The V segment lost 0 bases and the J segment 4 bases; nucleotides outside the gene matches: 6. Germline CDR1 and CDR2: SGHDT and YYEEEE. The CDR3 runs to 18 residues. The CDR3 sequence is CASSLGLAGGSRYNEQFF. The CDR3 DNA reads TGTGCCAGCAGCTTGGGACTAGCGGGGGGGTCAAGATACAATGAGCAGTTCTTC.

V usage is TRBV9 and J usage is TRBJ2-5; 10 nucleotides align to TRBD2. Germline V lookup: CDR1 SGDLS, CDR2 YYNGEE. Trimming took 0 bases from V and 1 from J; bases not matched to a gene: 3. The CDR3 runs to 16 residues. CDR3 loop: CASSVGTSGVQETQYF. The CDR3, as DNA: TGTGCCAGCAGCGTAGGCACTAGCGGGGTCCAAGAGACCCAGTACTTC. The variable domain in full, completed from reference TRBV9 and TRBJ2-5, reads DSGVTQTPKHLITATGQRVTLRCSPRSGDLSVYWYQQSLDQGLQFLIQYYNGEERAKGNILERFSAQQFPDLHSELNLSSLELGDSALYFCASSVGTSGVQETQYFGPGTRLLVL.

This clone has a single count. The gene calls are TRBV6-6 and TRBJ2-7; 8 bases agree with TRBD1. Germline CDR1 is MNHNY and CDR2 is SVGAGI (reference sequence). The V gene end was trimmed by 1 base and the J gene end by 4 bases; junction bases not matched to a gene: 6. The CDR3 length is 15 residues. CDR3 DNA sequence: TGTGCCAGCAGTTACTGGCAGGGGGCTGTTTACGAGCAGTACTTC. It yields the protein CASSYWQGAVYEQYF.

This sequence joins TRBV4-1 and TRBJ1-5; D is unclear. This CDR3 region has 13 residues. CDR1 and CDR2 from the germline V gene are MGHRA and YSYEKL. V lost 0 bases, J lost 12 bases, and 12 bases lay in between. CDR3 sequence reads: CASSQDIGVGQHF. For the CDR3, the DNA is TGCGCCAGCAGCCAAGATATCGGGGTGGGCCAGCATTTT.

The gene calls are TRBV7-8 and TRBJ2-1; 8 positions agree with TRBD2. The CDR3 runs to 15 residues. The germline gives CDR1 SGHVS, CDR2 FQNEAQ. After removal of 2 bases from V and 6 bases from J, the junction contained 6 bases not matched to a gene. In nucleotides, the CDR3 is TGTGCCAGCAGCTTACGGCGGGGGGCCCTCAATGAGCAGTTCTTC. This translates into CASSLRRGALNEQFF.

The genes are TRBV6-5 and TRBJ2-7; 9 bases agree with TRBD1. The germline gives CDR1 MNHEY, CDR2 SVGAGI. The ends lost 0 bases at V and 2 bases at J; junction bases unmatched: 5. The CDR3 runs 16 residues. The chain's CDR3 is CASSYSSRTGAYEQYF. CDR3 nucleotides: TGTGCCAGCAGTTACTCGTCCCGGACAGGGGCCTACGAGCAGTACTTC.

The chain employs TRBV2 and TRBJ1-3, with 7 bases fitting TRBD1. V shed 6 bases, J shed 4 bases, and the junction held 12 bases outside the gene matches. CDR1 SNHLY and CDR2 FYNNEI come from the germline V gene. The length of the CDR3 is 16 residues. The CDR3 region is CASRDDPGTVGNTIYF. The DNA of the CDR3 is TGTGCCAGCAGGGACGATCCTGGGACAGTCGGAAACACCATATATTTT. The full variable domain, rest sourced from reference TRBV2 and TRBJ1-3, is EPEVTQTPSHQVTQMGQEVILRCVPISNHLYFYWYRQILGQKVEFLVSFYNNEISEKSEIFDDQFSVERPDGSNFTLKIRSTKLEDSAMYFCASRDDPGTVGNTIYFGEGSWLTVV.

The chain has TRBV23-1 and TRBJ1-5; D possibly corresponds to TRBD1 (5 bases). TRBV23-1 is recorded as an ORF, its role being uncertain. The CDR3 has 16 amino acids. Trimming stripped 4 bases from V and 3 bases from J, with 16 bases between. The CDR3 loop is CASSRQGRITNQPQHF. The CDR3 DNA reads as TGCGCCAGCAGTCGGCAGGGCCGTATTACCAATCAGCCCCAGCATTTT.

This chain uses TRBV6-5 with TRBJ1-1; no reliable D call. Germline lookup yields CDR1 MNHEY and CDR2 SVGAGI. The CDR3 runs 14 residues. Trimming took off 7 bases at V and 4 bases at J, with 16 bases between the two ends. The CDR3 nucleotides read TGTGCCAGCAAGGTAGGAGTCCGAGGCACTGAAGCTTTCTTT. It encodes CASKVGVRGTEAFF.